The 4 T cell receptor beta chains reported below all come from one sample, sequenced in a study of cytomegalovirus exposure and HLA in healthy donors. Primers included in the PCR were 60 Vbeta and 13 Jbeta primers. TCRdb's copy holds only in-frame clones and misses some; the assay was immunoSEQ multiplex PCR. The data contain 120,000 or so clones, over 60% of them singletons. Sequenced sample: PBMCs. The receptor set was obtained from a woman aged 40-49 years in good health and CMV-seropositive.

The chain employs TRBV4-2 and TRBJ1-3; D is perhaps TRBD1 (5 bases). From germline, CDR1 is LGHNA and CDR2 YNFKEQ. Trimming removed 0 bases from V and 4 bases from J, with 13 bases in between. The CDR3 contains 16 residues. The CDR3 nucleotides read TGTGCCAGCAGCCAAGAGGGGCAGGGTGCCGGAAACACCATATATTTT. Encoded protein: CASSQEGQGAGNTIYF.

The genes are TRBV7-9 and TRBJ1-2; D is unclear. Per germline, CDR1 SEHNR and CDR2 FQNEAQ (reference sequence). This CDR3 is built from 16 residues. V lost 3 bases and J 2 bases, leaving 16 bases between the germline ends. The CDR3 DNA sequence: TGTGCCAGCAGCTTCGATGACCCCCGAGGAAACTATGGCTACACCTTC. It encodes CASSFDDPRGNYGYTF.

With respect to this clone: One end of the junction varies from germline; a read error may be responsible. Other nucleotide sequences in the sample specify the same CDR3. The chain employs TRBV30 and TRBJ1-6; D unresolved. The CDR3 extends over 15 amino acids. Germline V gives CDR1 GTSNPN, CDR2 SVGIG (reference sequence). The CDR3 bases are TGCGCCTGGAGTACCGGGTCCATCGGAGGCTCGACCCTCCACTTT. Protein sequence: CAWSTGSIGGSTLHF.

The V and J genes are TRBV6-5 and TRBJ1-2; the D gene is possibly TRBD1 (5 bases). With 0 bases removed from V and 1 base from J, the gap between germline ends came to 9 bases. The CDR3 extends over 15 amino acids. CDR1 and CDR2 (germline): MNHEY, SVGAGI. The CDR3 nucleotides read TGTGCCAGCAGTTACTCCAGGACATTTAACTATGGCTACACCTTC. Its translation is CASSYSRTFNYGYTF.